Below, 12 T cell receptor beta chains from the same sample are listed, as sequenced in a study of cytomegalovirus exposure and HLA in healthy donors. The PCR employed 60 Vbeta primers together with 13 Jbeta primers. Repertoires were generated with immunoSEQ multiplex PCR, while TCRdb's copy carries only in-frame clones and drops some. Among roughly 81,000 clones listed, 79% were seen once. Sequencing used PBMCs. The receptors come from a man aged 25-40 years in good health and CMV-seronegative.

The genes are TRBV7-2 and TRBJ2-7; 7 positions agree with TRBD1. The CDR3 runs to 14 residues. Germline CDR1 and CDR2: SGHTA and FQGNSA. V dropped 5 bases and J dropped 2; count of bases not matched to a gene: 6. The CDR3 is CASSKPGQTYEQYF. For the CDR3, the DNA is TGTGCCAGCAGCAAACCGGGACAGACCTACGAGCAGTACTTC.

The chain joins TRBV5-4 to TRBJ2-3; D might be TRBD2 (6 bases). The CDR3 runs 13 residues. Germline CDR1 reads SGHNT; CDR2 reads YYREEE (reference sequence). V lost 0 bases to trimming and J lost 7 bases, with 9 bases between them. This CDR3 is CASSLESGYTQYF. The CDR3 nucleotides are TGTGCCAGCAGCTTGGAAAGCGGGTATACGCAGTATTTT.

This clone was picked up one time. This rearrangement joins TRBV7-2 to TRBJ1-1; the D gene is possibly TRBD1 (6 bases). Trimming left V 4 bases short and J 1 base short, with 7 bases between. The CDR3 covers 13 residues. Per germline, CDR1 SGHTA and CDR2 FQGNSA. The DNA of the CDR3 is TGTGCCAGCAGCTCGGGACAGAACACTGAAGCTTTCTTT. As protein: CASSSGQNTEAFF.

This clone has a handful of counts. V and J are TRBV7-2 and TRBJ2-3; D might be TRBD2 (6 bases). V lost 7 bases and J 1 base, leaving 12 bases between the germline ends. CDR3 length equals 14 residues. The V gene's germline CDR1 is SGHTA and CDR2 FQGNSA. The CDR3 loop reads CASNRWRGTDTQYF. DNA of the CDR3: TGTGCCAGCAATAGGTGGAGGGGCACAGATACGCAGTATTTT.

The rearrangement uses TRBV7-2 and TRBJ2-4, with TRBD1 identical over 9 bases. The trim removed 2 bases at V and 8 bases at J, leaving 4 bases unmatched. CDR1 and CDR2 (germline): SGHTA, FQGNSA. This CDR3 has 14 residues. CDR3 DNA sequence: TGTGCCAGCAGCTTAAACAGGGGGCAGGACATTCAGTACTTC. Amino acids: CASSLNRGQDIQYF.

This clone has a single count. The gene calls are TRBV7-8 and TRBJ1-5; weak D call: TRBD1 (6 bases). Trimming removed 1 base from V and 7 bases from J, with 14 bases in between. This CDR3 has 15 amino acids. Germline V gene sequence: CDR1 SGHVS, CDR2 FQNEAQ. CDR3 in DNA: TGTGCCAGCAGCTTAGAATGGGGGCGAAACCAGCCCCAGCATTTT. Protein: CASSLEWGRNQPQHF.

Of note for this clone: This sample also contains other DNA sequences that code for the same CDR3. The chain uses TRBV19 and TRBJ1-1; maybe TRBD1 (5 bases). The V end was cut by 3 bases, the J end by 5 bases, with 7 bases between. The CDR3 covers 12 residues. The germline CDR1 and CDR2 sequences are LNHDA and SQIVND (reference sequence). For the CDR3, the DNA is TGTGCCAGTAGTATGGGGGGTACTGAAGCTTTCTTT. Its protein is CASSMGGTEAFF. The full variable domain, completed using reference TRBV19 and TRBJ1-1, is DGGITQSPKYLFRKEGQNVTLSCEQNLNHDAMYWYRQDPGQGLRLIYYSQIVNDFQKGDIAEGYSVSREKKESFPLTVTSAQKNPTAFYLCASSMGGTEAFFGQGTRLTVV.

The J gene is TRBJ1-2, the V gene TRBV29-1; 7 bases fit TRBD1. V gave up 4 bases and J gave up 7 bases; unmatched junction bases: 9. Germline V gene lookup returns CDR1 SQVTM and CDR2 ANQGSEA. This CDR3 region has 13 residues. As DNA, the CDR3 is TGCAGCGTTGCTTTGGACAGGAACAGTGGCTACACCTTC. It translates to CSVALDRNSGYTF.

The chain recombines TRBV29-1 with TRBJ2-7; TRBD2 aligns across 10 bases. The CDR3 totals 14 residues. Germline-derived CDR1 and CDR2 are SQVTM and ANQGSEA. The junction had 6 bases not matched to a gene; V was cut back by 7 bases and J by 0 bases. CDR3 sequence (DNA): TGCAGCGGGTCAATAGCGGGAGGCTCCTACGAGCAGTACTTC. Protein sequence: CSGSIAGGSYEQYF.

CDR3 sequence: CASSSGYHIQYF. The CDR3 region has the DNA TGTGCCAGCAGCTCAGGTTATCACATTCAGTACTTC. The V gene is TRBV7-2, the J gene TRBJ2-4; no reliable D call. The ends were cut back, 4 bases at V and 8 bases at J, with 9 bases in the middle. The CDR3 covers 12 residues. Germline assignment: CDR1 SGHTA and CDR2 FQGNSA.

This clone came up once. The chain recombines TRBV10-3 with TRBJ1-4; perhaps TRBD1 as D (5 bases). This CDR3 comprises 15 residues. The germline V and J ends were trimmed by 2 bases and 2 bases, with 9 bases remaining between them. Germline V gene lookup returns CDR1 ENHRY and CDR2 SYGVKD. As DNA, the CDR3 is TGTGCCATCAGTGAGGGAGGGGTGACTAATGAAAAACTGTTTTTT. This sequence encodes CAISEGGVTNEKLFF.

This clone was seen only once. The J gene is TRBJ1-1, the V gene TRBV30, with D perhaps TRBD1 (5 bases). The length of the CDR3 is 17 residues. The ends were cut back, 5 bases at V and 1 base at J, with 23 bases in the middle. Germline CDR1 reads GTSNPN; CDR2 reads SVGIG (reference sequence). Here the CDR3 DNA reads TGTGCCTGGCGTTGGGGGGTCCGGTTTAAACCGAACACTGAAGCTTTCTTT. This codes for CAWRWGVRFKPNTEAFF.